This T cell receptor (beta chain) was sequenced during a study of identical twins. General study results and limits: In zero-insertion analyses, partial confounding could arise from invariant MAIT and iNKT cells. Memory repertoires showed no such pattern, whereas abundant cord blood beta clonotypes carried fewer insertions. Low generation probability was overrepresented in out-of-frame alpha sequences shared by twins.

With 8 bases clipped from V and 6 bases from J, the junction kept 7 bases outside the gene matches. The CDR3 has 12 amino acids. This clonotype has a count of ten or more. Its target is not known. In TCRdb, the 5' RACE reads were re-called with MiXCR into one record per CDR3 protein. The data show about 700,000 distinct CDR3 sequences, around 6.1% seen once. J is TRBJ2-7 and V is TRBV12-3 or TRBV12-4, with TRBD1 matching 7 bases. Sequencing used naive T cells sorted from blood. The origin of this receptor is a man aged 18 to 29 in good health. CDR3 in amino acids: CASGPGGVEQYF. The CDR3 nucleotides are TGTGCCAGCGGTCCAGGGGGAGTCGAGCAGTACTTC.